The TCR beta chain under discussion was sequenced for a study of T-cell memory formation after mild COVID-19. Study overall: TCR clusters largely stayed donor specific.

This clonotype was found many times. The antigen remains unidentified. Constant-segment primers and 5'RACE yielded cDNA libraries for TCR alpha and TCR beta, each carrying sample barcodes and UMIs. One entry per CDR3 protein, called by TCRdb with MiXCR from the 5' RACE reads. The sample consists of roughly 200,000 distinct CDR3 sequences, more than 15% of them appearing once. General study points: From day 15 to 85, contracting clones were balanced between CD4 and CD8, whereas later expanders leaned toward CD4+. Mainly in CM and EM were contracting CD4+ clones; CD8+ were in EMRA.

Specimen: PBMCs or a T cell subset sorted from them (not recorded which). The TCR originated in an adult woman who had mild COVID-19 (a few samples of this study predate the infection). Cell type and time point are not known.

The CDR3 sequence is CASSVGTNSYEQYF. The CDR3 DNA reads TGTGCCAGCAGCGTAGGGACAAACTCCTACGAGCAGTACTTC. The genes are TRBV9 and TRBJ2-7; possible D gene TRBD1, 5 bases. The CDR3 spans 14 residues. Trimming removed 0 bases at V and 0 bases at J, with 7 bases between. From germline, CDR1 is SGDLS and CDR2 YYNGEE.